This TCR beta chain was profiled in a study of blood T cell repertoires in COVID-19. Profiling relied on immunoSEQ multiplex PCR, and the TCRdb table lists in-frame clones only, not all of them. The data show about 97,000 clones, with just over 90% seen just once and 1.5% to 2% held by the top ten. The sequenced sample was peripheral blood. This clonotype originated in a man aged 55 to 70 with acute or convalescent COVID-19.

The CDR3 DNA sequence: TGCGCCAGCAGCTTGTCGACAGGGGAGGGTGAGCAGTTCTTC. It specifies CASSLSTGEGEQFF. V is TRBV5-1 and J is TRBJ2-1; TRBD1 might be the D (8 bases). The CDR3 totals 14 residues. V lost 1 base to trimming and J lost 9 bases, with 14 bases between them. Germline CDR1 SGHRS, CDR2 YFSETQ.